The text below deals with one TCR beta chain. Its antigen is as yet unknown. The source of the sample is a study of cytomegalovirus exposure and HLA in healthy donors. Study in general: The 100 to 150 validation repertoires were reported in a later analysis to have been generated on the same platform as the 666 first-cohort repertoires. General observations from the study: Some TCR beta chains (around 180 of them) were listed as cytomegalovirus-associated. Researchers reported that a few CMV-associated chains were confirmed in vitro as CMV antigen-specific.

The donors were members of the validation cohort comprising some 130 subjects, separate from the roughly 700-subject first cohort. There are 17 residues in the CDR3. The germline gives CDR1 WNHNN, CDR2 SYGVQD (reference sequence). The J segment lost 2 bases and the V segment lost 7 bases, leaving 14 bases of the junction unmatched. Measured with immunoSEQ multiplex PCR; TCRdb has only the in-frame clones, and not every one. The sample lists about 180,000 clones, 85% occurring once. V gene TRBV10-1 combines with J gene TRBJ1-2; 9 bases match TRBD1. The sequence came from a man younger than 35 in good health and CMV-seropositive. Source material: PBMCs. The CDR3 here is CASTERDRDPKNYGYTF. The DNA for the CDR3 is TGCGCCAGCACCGAACGGGACAGGGATCCCAAAAACTATGGCTACACCTTC.